Presented here are 4 T cell receptor beta chains from one specimen sequenced in a study of identical twins. TCRdb ran MiXCR on the 5' RACE reads and lists one entry per CDR3 protein. The sample comprises hundreds of thousands of distinct CDR3 sequences, more than 6.5% of which are singletons, and less than 2.5% rests with the top ten. These data were also filed under a second study, of yellow fever vaccine responses in identical twins.

The material sequenced was memory (CD45RO+) T cells sorted from blood. The receptors here all came from a woman aged 18-29 years in good health.

This clonotype has a count of ten or more. V and J are TRBV24-1 and TRBJ2-1, with 10 positions matching TRBD2. The CDR3 loop spans 18 amino acids. V dropped 4 bases and J dropped 2; count of bases not matched to a gene: 10. Germline CDR1 is KGHDR and CDR2 is SFDVKD. The CDR3: CATSDPSPSGGTYNEQFF. CDR3 nucleotides: TGTGCCACCAGTGACCCCTCCCCTAGCGGGGGAACCTACAATGAGCAGTTCTTC.

The table lists this clonotype with many counts. This sequence joins TRBV9 and TRBJ1-2; tentatively, D is TRBD1 (6 bases). The CDR3 consists of 12 residues. Trimming pared 7 bases from V and 10 bases from J, leaving 17 bases between. Germline V gives CDR1 SGDLS, CDR2 YYNGEE. The CDR3 coding sequence is TGTGCCAGCTCTGGCACAGGGAGGGTCTACACCTTC. Encoded protein: CASSGTGRVYTF.

The rearrangement links TRBV13 to TRBJ2-2; D is possibly TRBD2 (5 bases). CDR1 and CDR2 from the germline V gene are PRHDT and FYEKMQ (reference sequence). Between the trimmed V and J ends, which lost 5 bases and 7 bases, there was a span of 11 bases. This CDR3 is 13 amino acids long. CDR3 in amino acids: CASSGSEGGELFF. DNA for the CDR3: TGTGCCAGCAGCGGATCTGAGGGCGGGGAGCTGTTTTTT. Complete variable domain (other parts from reference TRBV13 and TRBJ2-2): AAGVIQSPRHLIKEKRETATLKCYPIPRHDTVYWYQQGPGQDPQFLISFYEKMQSDKGSIPDRFSAQQFSDYHSELNMSSLELGDSALYFCASSGSEGGELFFGEGSRLTVL.

V and J are TRBV25-1 and TRBJ2-1; TRBD2 agrees at 8 bases. Germline loops: CDR1 MGHDK, CDR2 SYGVNS. This CDR3 is built from 16 residues. The V and J ends lost 6 bases and 3 bases, in that order; junction bases with no gene match: 10. CDR3 coding DNA: TGTGCCAGCAGCTCAAAGCGGGAGCAGATCTACAATGAGCAGTTCTTC. Residues: CASSSKREQIYNEQFF.